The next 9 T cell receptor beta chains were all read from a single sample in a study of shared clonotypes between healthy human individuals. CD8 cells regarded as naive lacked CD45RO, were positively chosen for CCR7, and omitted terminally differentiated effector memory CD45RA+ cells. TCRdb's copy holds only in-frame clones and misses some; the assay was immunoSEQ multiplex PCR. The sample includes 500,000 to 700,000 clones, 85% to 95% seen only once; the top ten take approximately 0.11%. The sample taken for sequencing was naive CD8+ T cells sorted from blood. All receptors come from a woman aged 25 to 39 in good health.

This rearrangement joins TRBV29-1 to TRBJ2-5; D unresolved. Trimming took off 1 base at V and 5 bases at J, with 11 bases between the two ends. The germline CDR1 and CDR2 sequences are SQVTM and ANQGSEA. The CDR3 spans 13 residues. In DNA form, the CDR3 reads TGCAGCGTTGAAGCGGGTAGCTACGAGACCCAGTACTTC. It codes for CSVEAGSYETQYF.

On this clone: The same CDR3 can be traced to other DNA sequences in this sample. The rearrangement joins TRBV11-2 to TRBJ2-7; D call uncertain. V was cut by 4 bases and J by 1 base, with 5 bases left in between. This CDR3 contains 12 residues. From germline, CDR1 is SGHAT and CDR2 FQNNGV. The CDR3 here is CASSSGSYEQYF. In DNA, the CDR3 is TGTGCCAGCAGCTCCGGGTCCTACGAGCAGTACTTC.

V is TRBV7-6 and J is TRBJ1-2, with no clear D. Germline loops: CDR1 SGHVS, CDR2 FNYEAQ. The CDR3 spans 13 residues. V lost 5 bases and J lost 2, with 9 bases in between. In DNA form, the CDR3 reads TGTGCCAGCAGCCAAACTGGGAACTATGGCTACACCTTC. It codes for CASSQTGNYGYTF.

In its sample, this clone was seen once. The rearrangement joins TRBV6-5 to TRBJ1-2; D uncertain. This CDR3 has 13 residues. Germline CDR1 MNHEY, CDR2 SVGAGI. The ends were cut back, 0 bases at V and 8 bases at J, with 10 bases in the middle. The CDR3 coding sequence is TGTGCCAGCAGTTACTCTGGCCTGTACGGCTACACCTTC. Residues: CASSYSGLYGYTF.

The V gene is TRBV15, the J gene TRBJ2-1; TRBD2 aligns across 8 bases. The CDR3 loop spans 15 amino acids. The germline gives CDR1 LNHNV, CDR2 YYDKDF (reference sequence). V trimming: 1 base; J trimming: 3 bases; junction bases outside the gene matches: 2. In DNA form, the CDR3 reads TGTGCCACCAGCAGAGCCAGCGGGAGCTACAATGAGCAGTTCTTC. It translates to CATSRASGSYNEQFF.

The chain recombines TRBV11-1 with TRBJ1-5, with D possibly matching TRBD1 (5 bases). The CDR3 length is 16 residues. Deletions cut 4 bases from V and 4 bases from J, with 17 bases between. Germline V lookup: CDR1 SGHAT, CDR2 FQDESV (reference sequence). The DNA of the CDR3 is TGTGCCAGCAGCTCCGCTCATGGGGGGTCAAATCAGCCCCAGCATTTT. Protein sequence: CASSSAHGGSNQPQHF. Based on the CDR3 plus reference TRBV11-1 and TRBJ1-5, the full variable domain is EAEVAQSPRYKITEKSQAVAFWCDPISGHATLYWYRQILGQGPELLVQFQDESVVDDSQLPKDRFSAERLKGVDSTLKIQPAELGDSAMYLCASSSAHGGSNQPQHFGDGTRLSIL.

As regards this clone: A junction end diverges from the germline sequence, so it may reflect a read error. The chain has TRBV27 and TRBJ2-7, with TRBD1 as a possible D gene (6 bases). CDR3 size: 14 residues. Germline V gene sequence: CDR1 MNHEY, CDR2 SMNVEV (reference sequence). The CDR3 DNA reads TGTGCCACCAGTCCTCGACAGGTCTCCTACGAGCAGTACTTC. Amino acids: CATSPRQVSYEQYF.

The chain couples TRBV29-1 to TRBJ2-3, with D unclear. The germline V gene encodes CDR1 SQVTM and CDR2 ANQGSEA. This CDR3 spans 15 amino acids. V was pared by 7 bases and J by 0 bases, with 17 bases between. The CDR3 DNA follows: TGCAGCGCCCAAGATTGGCTTACTAGCACAGATACGCAGTATTTT. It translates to CSAQDWLTSTDTQYF.

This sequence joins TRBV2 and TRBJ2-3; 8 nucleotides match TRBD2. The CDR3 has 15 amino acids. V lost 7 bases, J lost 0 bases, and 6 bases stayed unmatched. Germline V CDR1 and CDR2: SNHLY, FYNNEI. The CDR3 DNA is TGTGCCAGCACCCGACTAGCGCCTAGCACAGATACGCAGTATTTT. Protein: CASTRLAPSTDTQYF.